What follows describes a single T cell receptor beta chain. This clone has just one count. The antigen it binds to is not known. Per-nucleotide qualities are absent, and no much larger clonotype sits a single base away. Based on the germline V gene, the CDR1 and CDR2 sequences are SGHTS and YDEGEE. Cut back by 4 bases and 5 bases, the V and J ends lie 15 bases apart. Taken from cysteine to phenylalanine, the CDR3 has 14 residues. Of the read, only the CDR3 DNA is kept; its 42 bases are in frame from base 1. The cohort was made up of 666 healthy bone marrow donors. All cohort members were sampled while nominally healthy, although unrecorded immune exposures were likely present. The donor tested CMV seropositive, placing the donor among the roughly 300 seropositive members of the cohort. Every donor gave a peripheral blood sample, and the peripheral blood mononuclear cells from that sample were used for TCR beta sequencing. The Qiagen DNeasy Blood Extraction Kit was used to extract genomic DNA from the blood cell samples.

The data originate from a study of cytomegalovirus exposure and HLA in healthy donors (dated by TCRdb to 2016 to 2017). About the investigation overall: An earlier analysis of roughly 630 of the donors reported about 290 Gb of sequence data and roughly 110 million unique TCR beta sequences from roughly 180 million T cells. About 330 gigabases of sequencing data and 75 million to 85 million unique TCR sequences made up an early release that covered about 640 HLA-typed donors. Of the 398 genotyped donors, about 80% fell in the genetic ancestry cluster associated with self-reported Caucasian donors. The study aimed to test whether signatures of past pathogen exposure could be identified by cataloging public T cell receptors. The study profiled the T cell repertoires of approximately 700 subjects by immunosequencing and related them to cytomegalovirus serostatus. Along with the roughly 710-subject first cohort, a separate validation cohort of roughly 110 different subjects was used. To predict cytomegalovirus infection status, the study combined high-throughput TCR immunosequencing, statistical association of individual TCRs with disease status, and machine learning. To study patterns of TCR occurrence, a later analysis re-analyzed previously published TCR beta repertoires from 600 to 750 donors and added high-resolution HLA genotyping. The later analysis used no new phenotypic data to find candidate immune exposures, relying instead on TCR beta sequences and their occurrence across donors. An earlier analysis of 500 to 650 of the donors applied high-throughput TCR beta sequencing to assess whether each TCR beta V gene segment acted as functional or pseudogenic. Donor age, sex, ethnicity and CMV serostatus were collected together with the repertoire data. A later genetic analysis took genome-wide SNP genotypes for 398 of the 666 donors and used that subset as a discovery cohort. All discovery cohort repertoires had been generated on a single sequencing platform. Both class I and class II loci were covered by HLA typing, at four-digit resolution. The number of typed donors differed by locus: about 629-630 for A, B, C, DRB1 and DQB1; approximately 520 for DQA1; 606 for DPA1; and roughly 490 for DPB1. About five DR-DQ haplotypes were treated as single units for association and clustering because of strong linkage in the cohort. Among almost 400 genotyped donors of the cohort, an average of around 240,000 unique TCR beta nucleotide sequences were sequenced per donor, about a sixth of them non-productive. General study outcomes and caveats: Correlated functional status among segregating V segments might be attributable to linkage disequilibrium, but an unknown experimental factor could not be ruled out. A later genetic analysis reported fewer N-insertions in productive TCRs among donors in an Asian-associated ancestry cluster than the roughly 670-donor mean. HLA typing was unavailable for some donors at each locus, so association tests used only the typed subset. In a later analysis, HLA-associated TCR beta chains were found to be more clonally expanded and to have lower generation probabilities than equally common non-associated chains. In a later analysis, some 17,000 TCR beta sequences were associated with specific HLA alleles at a false discovery rate of 0.05. Across donors, most TCR sequences were observed very rarely, whereas some public TCRs were present in many individuals. The sequencing pipeline was judged likely to have produced a cluster of highly shared sequence variants as a technical artifact. Some IMGT-functional V segments, including TRBV6-2 and TRBV6-3, could not be told apart with the 87-base-pair reads, so those segments were excluded. Sequencing depth was assumed to be roughly uniform across donors in the presence/absence analyses, though that assumption may not hold. In vitro tests confirmed that a few of the cytomegalovirus-associated TCR beta chains recognize cytomegalovirus antigens. CMV serostatus was the only immune exposure information available for the cohort. Because counts were too low, 15 or so rarely observed V segments, including chromosome 9 orphons, were excluded from the earlier analysis of around 640 of the donors. In a later genetic analysis, a missense DCLRE1C variant was associated with V-gene and J-gene trimming of TCR beta chains, and the association was replicated in an independent cohort. The study listed 150 to 200 TCR beta chains as associated with cytomegalovirus. The authors suggested that the approach could potentially be generalized to other disease states and immunological phenotypes. When HLA alleles, especially DR and DQ, strongly co-occurred, attributing TCR associations to individual alleles was difficult. Most CMV-associated TCR beta chains appeared to be HLA-restricted in a later analysis, and the HLA associations seemed to be driven largely by CMV exposure. A further reported finding was that TCR beta sequences accurately predicted the HLA-A and HLA-B alleles for most subjects in the first cohort. A later analysis reported that several top co-occurrence clusters appeared linked to parvovirus B19, influenza, CMV and Epstein-Barr virus. In a later analysis, TCR association rates were found to vary across HLA loci, with the most associated TCRs seen for DRB1 alleles and the fewest for HLA-C alleles. The classifier was reported to diagnose cytomegalovirus status with high specificity and sensitivity in both the original cohort and the validation cohort. In this cohort, only TCR beta chains were sequenced, and detectable features were limited by the absence of alpha or paired-chain data. In an earlier analysis of about 600 of the donors, most TCR beta V segments appeared in productive rearrangements about 90% or about 30% of the time, broadly matching IMGT annotations.

The library was made by the immunoSEQ multiplex PCR assay. A mixture of 60 forward primers for TCR Vbeta segments and 13 reverse primers for TCR Jbeta segments was used in the multiplex PCR. A multiplex PCR assay on genomic DNA amplified the CDR3 region of rearranged TCR beta genes. On the Illumina HiSeq System, the amplified TCR beta libraries were sequenced as 87-base-pair reads. As for the authors' bioinformatics: A later analysis counted some 80 million unique TCR beta chains across the 550 to 700 repertoires, and roughly 10 million of these chains were shared by at least two donors. Raw reads were error-corrected and collapsed into unique sequences by a nearest-neighbor algorithm in which closely related sequences were merged to remove PCR and sequencing errors. Alignment of CDR3 sequences to IMGT reference sequences was used to assign V, D and J gene segments. Each retained sequence needed at least a six-nucleotide match to both a V gene segment and a J gene segment. Rearrangements were called productive when the CDR3 lacked stop codons and stayed in frame with V and J; all others were non-productive. CDR3 was defined by IMGT convention, running from the second conserved V-encoded cysteine to the conserved J-encoded phenylalanine. Sequences without an unambiguous match to a single V gene segment were excluded from the earlier analysis of about 630 of the donors. In an earlier analysis of 587 of the donors, V segments were called functional above 56.7% productive rearrangements and were called segregating when the between-donor standard deviation exceeded 5%. A statistical classification framework was built for diagnosing cytomegalovirus status from the catalog of TCR beta chain sequences. In a later analysis, TCR nucleotide sequences were compared against IMGT/GENE-DB human TR gene sequences so that V and J genes could be assigned. Using the TCRdist pipeline, a later analysis assigned CDR3 sequences along with most-parsimonious VDJ recombination scenarios. A later analysis defined each TCR beta chain by its CDR3 amino acid sequence plus V-gene family, and excluded reads lacking a unique V-gene family. As a way to deal with suspected cross-contamination and a sequencing artifact, a later analysis dropped roughly 620 nucleotide sequences that were highly shared and had low generation probability. A later analysis calculated a clonal expansion index for each public chain from normalized within-repertoire ranks of inferred template counts. A later analysis computed generation probabilities with a VDJ recombination model fitted to out-of-frame rearrangements, and checked the results against IGoR. Hypergeometric tests were used in a later analysis to score TCR-TCR, TCR-HLA and TCR-CMV co-occurrence, with a repertoire-size bias correction applied to the TCR pairs. In a later analysis, false discovery rates were estimated by permuting HLA or CMV assignments 20 times. In a later analysis, co-occurring TCRs were grouped with DBSCAN, and TCRdist sequence similarity was added when clustering was performed within HLA-allele-positive subsets. Repertoires with fewer than 30,000 or more than 120,000 public chains, plus five repertoires with anomalous nucleotide sharing, were excluded from co-occurrence clustering. TCRdb took over this immuneACCESS table, retaining in-frame rearrangements with V and J assigned. Such tables are incomplete; in checked studies, under half of the missing clones stem from an unresolved V gene, and the remainder is unexplained. That table furnishes V, J and clone size, whereas the DNA furnished D and trimming. In all, the sample holds about 100,000 clones, and 60% to 80% of those were seen once. Roughly 6% of the sample comes from the top ten.

The chain employs TRBV5-8 and TRBJ2-5; the D gene assignment is ambiguous. This clonotype was obtained from a man aged 55 to 70 in good health and CMV-seropositive. The sample comprised PBMCs. The sequenced DNA: TGTGCCAGCAGCAGACTTGGGTTCCGGGAGACCCAGTACTTC. This is translated as CASSRLGFRETQYF.